The subject of this entry is one TCR beta chain. As yet, its antigen is unknown. This sample stems from a study of T and B cells in COVID-19 patients. TRB was amplified from approximately 250-480 ng of blood genomic DNA. Multiplex PCR with BIOMED2 TRB-A/B primer pools amplified TRB rearrangements. MiXCR, applied by TCRdb to the multiplex PCR reads, yields one record per CDR3 protein. The sample shows 22,000 or so distinct CDR3 sequences, approximately 29% of them seen only once. Notes on the study in general: Blood from mildly ill patients while symptomatic, and early samples from severe cases, were scarce. Patients with COVID-19 reportedly showed strongly skewed T cell receptor beta variable and joining gene usage.

Source material: blood. The receptor was isolated from a human donor who had recovered from COVID-19.

CDR3 sequence: CASSKTGGFYNEQFF. CDR3 sequence (DNA): TGTGCCAGCAGTAAAACAGGGGGCTTCTACAATGAGCAGTTCTTC. The gene calls are TRBV7-9 and TRBJ2-1; 9 bases match TRBD1. V was pared by 6 bases and J by 3 bases, with 6 bases of the junction left unmatched. The CDR3 runs 15 residues. Germline lookup yields CDR1 SEHNR and CDR2 FQNEAQ (reference sequence).